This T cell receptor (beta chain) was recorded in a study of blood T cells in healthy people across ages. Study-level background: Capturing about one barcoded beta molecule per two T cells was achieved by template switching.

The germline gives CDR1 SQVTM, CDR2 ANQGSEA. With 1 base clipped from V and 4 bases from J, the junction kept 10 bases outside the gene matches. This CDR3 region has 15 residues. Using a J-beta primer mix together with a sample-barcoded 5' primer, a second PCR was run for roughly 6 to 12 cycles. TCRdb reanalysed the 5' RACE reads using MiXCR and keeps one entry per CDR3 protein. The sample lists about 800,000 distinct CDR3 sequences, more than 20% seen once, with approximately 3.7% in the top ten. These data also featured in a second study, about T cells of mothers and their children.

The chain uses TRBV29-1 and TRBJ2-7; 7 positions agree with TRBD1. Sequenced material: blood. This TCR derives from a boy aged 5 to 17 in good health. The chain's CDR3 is CSVEATEGATYEQYF. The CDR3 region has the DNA TGCAGCGTTGAAGCAACAGAGGGGGCTACTTACGAGCAGTACTTC.